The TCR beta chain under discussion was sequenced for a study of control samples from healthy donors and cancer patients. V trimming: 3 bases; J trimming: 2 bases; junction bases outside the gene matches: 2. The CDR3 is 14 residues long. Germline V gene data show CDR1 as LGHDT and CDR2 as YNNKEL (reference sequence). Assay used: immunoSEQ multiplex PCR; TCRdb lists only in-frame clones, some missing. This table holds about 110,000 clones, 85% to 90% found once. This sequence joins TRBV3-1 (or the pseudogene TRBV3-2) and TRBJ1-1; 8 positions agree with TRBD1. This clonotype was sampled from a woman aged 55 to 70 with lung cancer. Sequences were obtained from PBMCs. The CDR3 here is CASSQQGANTEAFF. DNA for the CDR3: TGTGCCAGCAGCCAGCAGGGGGCAAACACTGAAGCTTTCTTT.